The T cell receptor (beta chain) described here comes from a study of post-analysis software for immune sequencing data. Across the whole study: Included courses were relapsing-remitting and secondary progressive multiple sclerosis; progressive-relapsing multiple sclerosis was also included.

Incorporated into the TCR beta cDNA libraries were unique molecular identifiers, which served to reduce PCR and sequencing biases. Between about 1 and 10 million T cells gave rise to around 500,000 cDNA molecules. TCRdb re-called the PCR reads through MiXCR, storing one row per CDR3 protein. Of roughly 580,000 distinct CDR3 sequences in the sample, around 47% were seen once. With 8 bases removed from V and 5 bases from J, the gap between germline ends came to 21 bases. CDR3 length: 15 amino acids. Study outcomes and limitations: Controls had lower frequencies than patients of five or six TRBV segments, which included TRBV5-6, TRBV5-1 and TRBV20-1.

Of note for this clonotype: Its antigen is not known.

The V gene is TRBV12-3 or TRBV12-4, the J gene TRBJ1-2; D might be TRBD1 (5 bases). This TCR was sampled from a girl between 10 and 17 years old with multiple sclerosis. Specimen: blood. CDR3 DNA: TGTGCCAGCCATCGCTACGGAGGGGACCGGTATGGCTACACCTTC. This gives the protein CASHRYGGDRYGYTF.